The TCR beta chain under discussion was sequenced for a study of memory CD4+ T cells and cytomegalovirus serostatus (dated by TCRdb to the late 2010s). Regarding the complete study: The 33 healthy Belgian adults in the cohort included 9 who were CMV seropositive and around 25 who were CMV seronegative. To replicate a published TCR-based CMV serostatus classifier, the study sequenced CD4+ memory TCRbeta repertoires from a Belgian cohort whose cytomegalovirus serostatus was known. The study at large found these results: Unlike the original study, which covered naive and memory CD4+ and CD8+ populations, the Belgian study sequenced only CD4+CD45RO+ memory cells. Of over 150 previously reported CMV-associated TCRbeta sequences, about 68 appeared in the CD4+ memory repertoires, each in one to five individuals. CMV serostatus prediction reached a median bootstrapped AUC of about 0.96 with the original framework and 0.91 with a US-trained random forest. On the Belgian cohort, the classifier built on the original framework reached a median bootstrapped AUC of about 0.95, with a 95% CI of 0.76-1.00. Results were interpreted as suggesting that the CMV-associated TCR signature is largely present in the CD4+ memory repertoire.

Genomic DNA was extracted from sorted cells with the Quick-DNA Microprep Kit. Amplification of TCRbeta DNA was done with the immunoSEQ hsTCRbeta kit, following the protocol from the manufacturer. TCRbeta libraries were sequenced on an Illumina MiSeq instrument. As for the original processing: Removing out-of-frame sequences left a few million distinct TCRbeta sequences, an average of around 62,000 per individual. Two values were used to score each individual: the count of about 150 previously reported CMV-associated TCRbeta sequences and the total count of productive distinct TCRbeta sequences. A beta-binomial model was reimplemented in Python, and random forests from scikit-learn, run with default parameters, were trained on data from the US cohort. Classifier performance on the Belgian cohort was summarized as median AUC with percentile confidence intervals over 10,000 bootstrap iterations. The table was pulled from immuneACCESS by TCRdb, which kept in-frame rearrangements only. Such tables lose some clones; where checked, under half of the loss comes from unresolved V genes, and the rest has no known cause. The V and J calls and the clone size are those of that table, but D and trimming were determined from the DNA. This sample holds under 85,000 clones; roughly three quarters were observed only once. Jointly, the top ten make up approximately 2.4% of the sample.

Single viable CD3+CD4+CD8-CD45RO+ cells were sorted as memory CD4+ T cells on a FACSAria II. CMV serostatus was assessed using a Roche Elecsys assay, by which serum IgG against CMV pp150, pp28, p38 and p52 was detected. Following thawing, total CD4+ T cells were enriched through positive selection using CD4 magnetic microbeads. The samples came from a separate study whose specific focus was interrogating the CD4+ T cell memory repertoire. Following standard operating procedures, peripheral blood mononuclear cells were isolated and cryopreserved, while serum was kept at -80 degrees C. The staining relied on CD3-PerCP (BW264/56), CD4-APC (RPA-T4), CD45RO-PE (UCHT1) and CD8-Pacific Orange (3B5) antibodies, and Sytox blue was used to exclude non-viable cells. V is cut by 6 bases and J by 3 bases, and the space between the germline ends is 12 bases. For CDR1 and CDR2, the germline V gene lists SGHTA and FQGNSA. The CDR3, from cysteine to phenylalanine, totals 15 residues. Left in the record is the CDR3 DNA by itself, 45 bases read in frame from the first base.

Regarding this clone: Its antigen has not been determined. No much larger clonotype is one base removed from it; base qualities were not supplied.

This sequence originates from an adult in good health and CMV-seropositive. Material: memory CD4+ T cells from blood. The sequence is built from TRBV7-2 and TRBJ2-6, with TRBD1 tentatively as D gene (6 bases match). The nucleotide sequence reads TGTGCCAGCAGTCAACAGGGCGGTGGGGCCAACGTCCTGACTTTC. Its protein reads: CASSQQGGGANVLTF. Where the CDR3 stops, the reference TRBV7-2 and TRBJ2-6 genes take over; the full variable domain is GAGVSQSPSNKVTEKGKDVELRCDPISGHTALYWYRQSLGQGLEFLIYFQGNSAPDKSGLPSDRFSAERTGGSVSTLTIQRTQQEDSAVYLCASSQQGGGANVLTFGAGSRLTVL.